The present entry profiles one T cell receptor beta chain with its context. Its cognate antigen is unknown. The sample comes from a study of T cell responses to AZD1222 COVID-19 vaccine. Clones were read by immunoSEQ multiplex PCR, and TCRdb kept only the in-frame ones, dropping some. Here the sample spans about 40,000 clones, around 90% being singletons. Germline assignment: CDR1 KGHSH and CDR2 LQKENI. The CDR3 contains 14 residues. The V end lost 2 bases, the J end lost 2 bases, and 8 bases lay between the germline ends. Broader study findings: Regions left unmutated in variants are reportedly the target of nearly half of spike-specific TCRs. It was only after the peak T cell response that any repertoires were sampled. Compared with day 0, the breadth and depth of the Spike-specific TCR repertoire rose significantly after two doses of AZD1222.

J is TRBJ2-3 and V is TRBV18, with D perhaps TRBD1 (5 bases). The sample in question was peripheral blood, obtained 28 days after the second dose of the MenACWY control vaccine. This TCR was recovered from an adult who received the MenACWY meningococcal vaccine as a control. CDR3 amino acids: CASSPRTHTDTQYF. CDR3 coding DNA: TGTGCCAGCTCACCAAGGACACACACAGATACGCAGTATTTT.